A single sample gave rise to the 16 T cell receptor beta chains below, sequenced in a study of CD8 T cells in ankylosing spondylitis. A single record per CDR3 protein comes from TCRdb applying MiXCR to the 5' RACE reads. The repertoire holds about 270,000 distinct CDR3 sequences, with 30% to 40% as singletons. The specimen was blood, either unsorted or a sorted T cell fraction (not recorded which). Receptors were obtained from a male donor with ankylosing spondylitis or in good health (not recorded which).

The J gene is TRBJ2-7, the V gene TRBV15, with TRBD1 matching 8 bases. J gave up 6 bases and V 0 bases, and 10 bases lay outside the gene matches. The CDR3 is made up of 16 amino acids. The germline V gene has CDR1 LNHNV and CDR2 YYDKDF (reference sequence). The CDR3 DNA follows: TGTGCCACCAGCAGAGATCTAATGCAGGGGGCTCTCGAGCAGTACTTC. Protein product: CATSRDLMQGALEQYF.

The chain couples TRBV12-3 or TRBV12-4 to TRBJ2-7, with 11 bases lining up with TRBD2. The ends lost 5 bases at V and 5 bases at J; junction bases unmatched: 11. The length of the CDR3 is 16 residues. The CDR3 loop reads CASSPRLIAGGDEQYF. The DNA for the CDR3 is TGTGCCAGCAGTCCCCGACTAATAGCGGGGGGGGACGAGCAGTACTTC.

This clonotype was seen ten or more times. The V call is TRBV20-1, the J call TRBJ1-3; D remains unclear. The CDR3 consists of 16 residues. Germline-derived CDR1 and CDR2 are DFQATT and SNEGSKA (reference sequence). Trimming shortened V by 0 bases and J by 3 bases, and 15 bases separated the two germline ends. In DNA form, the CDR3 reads TGCAGTGCTAGAGATCCCCGTAACGTCGGTGGAAACACCATATATTTT. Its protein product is CSARDPRNVGGNTIYF.

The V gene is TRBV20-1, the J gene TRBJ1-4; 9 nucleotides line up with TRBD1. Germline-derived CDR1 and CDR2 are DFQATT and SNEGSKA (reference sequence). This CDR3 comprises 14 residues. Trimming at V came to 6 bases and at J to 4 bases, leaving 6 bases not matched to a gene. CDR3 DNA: TGCAGTGCCATGGGACAGGGATATAATGAAAAACTGTTTTTT. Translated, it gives CSAMGQGYNEKLFF.

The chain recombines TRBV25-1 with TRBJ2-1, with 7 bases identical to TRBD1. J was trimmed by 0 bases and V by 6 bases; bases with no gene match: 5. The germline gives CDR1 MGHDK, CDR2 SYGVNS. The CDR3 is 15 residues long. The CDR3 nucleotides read TGTGCCAGCAGCCCCGGGACAGCCTCCTACAATGAGCAGTTCTTC. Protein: CASSPGTASYNEQFF. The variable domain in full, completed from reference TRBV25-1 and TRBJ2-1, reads EADIYQTPRYLVIGTGKKITLECSQTMGHDKMYWYQQDPGMELHLIHYSYGVNSTEKGDLSSESTVSRIRTEHFPLTLESARPSHTSQYLCASSPGTASYNEQFFGPGTRLTVL.

In nucleotides, the CDR3 is TGCAGTGCTAGAGACCCCGGGAGCAATCAGCCCCAGCATTTT. As protein: CSARDPGSNQPQHF. The chain combines TRBV20-1 with TRBJ1-5, with no clear D. The CDR3 is 14 residues long. Trimming took 0 bases from V and 1 from J, leaving 7 bases between them. The germline V gene encodes CDR1 DFQATT and CDR2 SNEGSKA (reference sequence).

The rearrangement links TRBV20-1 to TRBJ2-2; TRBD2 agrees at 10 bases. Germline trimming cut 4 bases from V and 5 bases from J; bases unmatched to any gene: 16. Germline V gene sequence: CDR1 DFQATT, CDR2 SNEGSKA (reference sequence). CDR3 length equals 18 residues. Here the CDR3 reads CSAKQTSGSLEGTGELFF. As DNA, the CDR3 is TGCAGTGCTAAGCAGACTAGCGGGTCCCTAGAGGGGACCGGGGAGCTGTTTTTT.

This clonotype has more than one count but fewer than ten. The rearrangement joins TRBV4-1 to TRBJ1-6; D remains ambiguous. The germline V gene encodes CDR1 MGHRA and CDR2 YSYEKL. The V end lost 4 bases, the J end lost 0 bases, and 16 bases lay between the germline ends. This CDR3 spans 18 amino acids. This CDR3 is CASSPLSQTSSYNSPLHF. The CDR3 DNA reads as TGCGCCAGCAGCCCGCTGTCGCAGACGAGCTCCTATAATTCACCCCTCCACTTT.

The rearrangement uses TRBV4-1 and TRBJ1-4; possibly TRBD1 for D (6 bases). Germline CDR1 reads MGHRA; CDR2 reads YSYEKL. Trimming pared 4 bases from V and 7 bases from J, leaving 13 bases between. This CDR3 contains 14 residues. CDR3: CASSPREGGEKLFF. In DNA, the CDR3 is TGCGCCAGCAGCCCGAGGGAGGGGGGTGAAAAACTGTTTTTT.

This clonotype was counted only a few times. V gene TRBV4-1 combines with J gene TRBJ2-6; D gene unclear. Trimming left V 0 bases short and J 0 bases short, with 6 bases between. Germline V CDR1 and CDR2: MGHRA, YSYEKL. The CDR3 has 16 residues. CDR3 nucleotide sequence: TGCGCCAGCAGCCAAGACAGGAGCTCTGGGGCCAACGTCCTGACTTTC. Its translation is CASSQDRSSGANVLTF.

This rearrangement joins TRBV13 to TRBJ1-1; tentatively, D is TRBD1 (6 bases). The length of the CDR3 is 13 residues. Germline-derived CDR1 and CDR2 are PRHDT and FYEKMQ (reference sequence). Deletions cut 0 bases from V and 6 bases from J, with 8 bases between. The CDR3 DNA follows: TGTGCCAGCAGCTTAGGGAGGGGGGCTGAAGCTTTCTTT. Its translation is CASSLGRGAEAFF.

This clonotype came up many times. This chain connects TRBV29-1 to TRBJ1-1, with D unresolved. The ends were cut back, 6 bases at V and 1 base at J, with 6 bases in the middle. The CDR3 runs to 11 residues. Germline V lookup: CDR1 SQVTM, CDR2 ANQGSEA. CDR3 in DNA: TGCAGCGTGGTCAGGAACACTGAAGCTTTCTTT. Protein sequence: CSVVRNTEAFF.

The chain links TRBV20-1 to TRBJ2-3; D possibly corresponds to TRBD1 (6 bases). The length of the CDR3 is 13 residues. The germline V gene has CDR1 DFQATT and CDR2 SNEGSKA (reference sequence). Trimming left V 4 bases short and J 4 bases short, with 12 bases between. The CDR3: CSAKVPGADTQYF. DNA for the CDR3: TGCAGTGCTAAAGTTCCAGGGGCAGATACGCAGTATTTT.

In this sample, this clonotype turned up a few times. CDR3 in DNA: TGTGCCACCAGCAGAGAGAATGGGGCAACTAATGAAAAACTGTTTTTT. Translation: CATSRENGATNEKLFF. This chain uses TRBV15 with TRBJ1-4, with D unresolved. The CDR3 spans 16 residues. The germline V gene encodes CDR1 LNHNV and CDR2 YYDKDF (reference sequence). Trimming removed 0 bases at V and 0 bases at J, with 8 bases between.

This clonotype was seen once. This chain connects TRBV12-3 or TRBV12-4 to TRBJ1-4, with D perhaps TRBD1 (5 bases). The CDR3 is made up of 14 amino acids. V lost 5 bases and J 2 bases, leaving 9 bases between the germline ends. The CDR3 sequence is CASSAGMTNEKLFF. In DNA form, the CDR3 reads TGTGCCAGCAGTGCAGGGATGACTAATGAAAAACTGTTTTTT.

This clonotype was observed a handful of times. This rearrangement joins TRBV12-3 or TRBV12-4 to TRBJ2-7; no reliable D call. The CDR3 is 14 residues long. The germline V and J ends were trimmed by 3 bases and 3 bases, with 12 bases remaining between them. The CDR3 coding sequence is TGTGCCAGCAGTTTTGGGGAATTGGACTACGAGCAGTACTTC. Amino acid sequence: CASSFGELDYEQYF.